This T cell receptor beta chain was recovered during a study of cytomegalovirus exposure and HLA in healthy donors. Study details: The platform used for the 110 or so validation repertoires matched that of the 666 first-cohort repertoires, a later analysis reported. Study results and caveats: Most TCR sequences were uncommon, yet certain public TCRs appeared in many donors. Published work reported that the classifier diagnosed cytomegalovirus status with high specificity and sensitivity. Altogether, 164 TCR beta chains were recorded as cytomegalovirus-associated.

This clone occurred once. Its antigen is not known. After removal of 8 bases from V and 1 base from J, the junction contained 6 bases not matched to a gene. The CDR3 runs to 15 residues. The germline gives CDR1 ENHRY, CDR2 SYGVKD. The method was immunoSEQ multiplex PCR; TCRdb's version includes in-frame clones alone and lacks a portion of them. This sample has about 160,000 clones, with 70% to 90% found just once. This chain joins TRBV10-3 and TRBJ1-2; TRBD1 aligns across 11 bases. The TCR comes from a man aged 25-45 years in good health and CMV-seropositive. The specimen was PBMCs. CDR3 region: CAIGGQGAGNYGYTF. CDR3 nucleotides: TGTGCCATCGGAGGACAGGGGGCCGGTAACTATGGCTACACCTTC.